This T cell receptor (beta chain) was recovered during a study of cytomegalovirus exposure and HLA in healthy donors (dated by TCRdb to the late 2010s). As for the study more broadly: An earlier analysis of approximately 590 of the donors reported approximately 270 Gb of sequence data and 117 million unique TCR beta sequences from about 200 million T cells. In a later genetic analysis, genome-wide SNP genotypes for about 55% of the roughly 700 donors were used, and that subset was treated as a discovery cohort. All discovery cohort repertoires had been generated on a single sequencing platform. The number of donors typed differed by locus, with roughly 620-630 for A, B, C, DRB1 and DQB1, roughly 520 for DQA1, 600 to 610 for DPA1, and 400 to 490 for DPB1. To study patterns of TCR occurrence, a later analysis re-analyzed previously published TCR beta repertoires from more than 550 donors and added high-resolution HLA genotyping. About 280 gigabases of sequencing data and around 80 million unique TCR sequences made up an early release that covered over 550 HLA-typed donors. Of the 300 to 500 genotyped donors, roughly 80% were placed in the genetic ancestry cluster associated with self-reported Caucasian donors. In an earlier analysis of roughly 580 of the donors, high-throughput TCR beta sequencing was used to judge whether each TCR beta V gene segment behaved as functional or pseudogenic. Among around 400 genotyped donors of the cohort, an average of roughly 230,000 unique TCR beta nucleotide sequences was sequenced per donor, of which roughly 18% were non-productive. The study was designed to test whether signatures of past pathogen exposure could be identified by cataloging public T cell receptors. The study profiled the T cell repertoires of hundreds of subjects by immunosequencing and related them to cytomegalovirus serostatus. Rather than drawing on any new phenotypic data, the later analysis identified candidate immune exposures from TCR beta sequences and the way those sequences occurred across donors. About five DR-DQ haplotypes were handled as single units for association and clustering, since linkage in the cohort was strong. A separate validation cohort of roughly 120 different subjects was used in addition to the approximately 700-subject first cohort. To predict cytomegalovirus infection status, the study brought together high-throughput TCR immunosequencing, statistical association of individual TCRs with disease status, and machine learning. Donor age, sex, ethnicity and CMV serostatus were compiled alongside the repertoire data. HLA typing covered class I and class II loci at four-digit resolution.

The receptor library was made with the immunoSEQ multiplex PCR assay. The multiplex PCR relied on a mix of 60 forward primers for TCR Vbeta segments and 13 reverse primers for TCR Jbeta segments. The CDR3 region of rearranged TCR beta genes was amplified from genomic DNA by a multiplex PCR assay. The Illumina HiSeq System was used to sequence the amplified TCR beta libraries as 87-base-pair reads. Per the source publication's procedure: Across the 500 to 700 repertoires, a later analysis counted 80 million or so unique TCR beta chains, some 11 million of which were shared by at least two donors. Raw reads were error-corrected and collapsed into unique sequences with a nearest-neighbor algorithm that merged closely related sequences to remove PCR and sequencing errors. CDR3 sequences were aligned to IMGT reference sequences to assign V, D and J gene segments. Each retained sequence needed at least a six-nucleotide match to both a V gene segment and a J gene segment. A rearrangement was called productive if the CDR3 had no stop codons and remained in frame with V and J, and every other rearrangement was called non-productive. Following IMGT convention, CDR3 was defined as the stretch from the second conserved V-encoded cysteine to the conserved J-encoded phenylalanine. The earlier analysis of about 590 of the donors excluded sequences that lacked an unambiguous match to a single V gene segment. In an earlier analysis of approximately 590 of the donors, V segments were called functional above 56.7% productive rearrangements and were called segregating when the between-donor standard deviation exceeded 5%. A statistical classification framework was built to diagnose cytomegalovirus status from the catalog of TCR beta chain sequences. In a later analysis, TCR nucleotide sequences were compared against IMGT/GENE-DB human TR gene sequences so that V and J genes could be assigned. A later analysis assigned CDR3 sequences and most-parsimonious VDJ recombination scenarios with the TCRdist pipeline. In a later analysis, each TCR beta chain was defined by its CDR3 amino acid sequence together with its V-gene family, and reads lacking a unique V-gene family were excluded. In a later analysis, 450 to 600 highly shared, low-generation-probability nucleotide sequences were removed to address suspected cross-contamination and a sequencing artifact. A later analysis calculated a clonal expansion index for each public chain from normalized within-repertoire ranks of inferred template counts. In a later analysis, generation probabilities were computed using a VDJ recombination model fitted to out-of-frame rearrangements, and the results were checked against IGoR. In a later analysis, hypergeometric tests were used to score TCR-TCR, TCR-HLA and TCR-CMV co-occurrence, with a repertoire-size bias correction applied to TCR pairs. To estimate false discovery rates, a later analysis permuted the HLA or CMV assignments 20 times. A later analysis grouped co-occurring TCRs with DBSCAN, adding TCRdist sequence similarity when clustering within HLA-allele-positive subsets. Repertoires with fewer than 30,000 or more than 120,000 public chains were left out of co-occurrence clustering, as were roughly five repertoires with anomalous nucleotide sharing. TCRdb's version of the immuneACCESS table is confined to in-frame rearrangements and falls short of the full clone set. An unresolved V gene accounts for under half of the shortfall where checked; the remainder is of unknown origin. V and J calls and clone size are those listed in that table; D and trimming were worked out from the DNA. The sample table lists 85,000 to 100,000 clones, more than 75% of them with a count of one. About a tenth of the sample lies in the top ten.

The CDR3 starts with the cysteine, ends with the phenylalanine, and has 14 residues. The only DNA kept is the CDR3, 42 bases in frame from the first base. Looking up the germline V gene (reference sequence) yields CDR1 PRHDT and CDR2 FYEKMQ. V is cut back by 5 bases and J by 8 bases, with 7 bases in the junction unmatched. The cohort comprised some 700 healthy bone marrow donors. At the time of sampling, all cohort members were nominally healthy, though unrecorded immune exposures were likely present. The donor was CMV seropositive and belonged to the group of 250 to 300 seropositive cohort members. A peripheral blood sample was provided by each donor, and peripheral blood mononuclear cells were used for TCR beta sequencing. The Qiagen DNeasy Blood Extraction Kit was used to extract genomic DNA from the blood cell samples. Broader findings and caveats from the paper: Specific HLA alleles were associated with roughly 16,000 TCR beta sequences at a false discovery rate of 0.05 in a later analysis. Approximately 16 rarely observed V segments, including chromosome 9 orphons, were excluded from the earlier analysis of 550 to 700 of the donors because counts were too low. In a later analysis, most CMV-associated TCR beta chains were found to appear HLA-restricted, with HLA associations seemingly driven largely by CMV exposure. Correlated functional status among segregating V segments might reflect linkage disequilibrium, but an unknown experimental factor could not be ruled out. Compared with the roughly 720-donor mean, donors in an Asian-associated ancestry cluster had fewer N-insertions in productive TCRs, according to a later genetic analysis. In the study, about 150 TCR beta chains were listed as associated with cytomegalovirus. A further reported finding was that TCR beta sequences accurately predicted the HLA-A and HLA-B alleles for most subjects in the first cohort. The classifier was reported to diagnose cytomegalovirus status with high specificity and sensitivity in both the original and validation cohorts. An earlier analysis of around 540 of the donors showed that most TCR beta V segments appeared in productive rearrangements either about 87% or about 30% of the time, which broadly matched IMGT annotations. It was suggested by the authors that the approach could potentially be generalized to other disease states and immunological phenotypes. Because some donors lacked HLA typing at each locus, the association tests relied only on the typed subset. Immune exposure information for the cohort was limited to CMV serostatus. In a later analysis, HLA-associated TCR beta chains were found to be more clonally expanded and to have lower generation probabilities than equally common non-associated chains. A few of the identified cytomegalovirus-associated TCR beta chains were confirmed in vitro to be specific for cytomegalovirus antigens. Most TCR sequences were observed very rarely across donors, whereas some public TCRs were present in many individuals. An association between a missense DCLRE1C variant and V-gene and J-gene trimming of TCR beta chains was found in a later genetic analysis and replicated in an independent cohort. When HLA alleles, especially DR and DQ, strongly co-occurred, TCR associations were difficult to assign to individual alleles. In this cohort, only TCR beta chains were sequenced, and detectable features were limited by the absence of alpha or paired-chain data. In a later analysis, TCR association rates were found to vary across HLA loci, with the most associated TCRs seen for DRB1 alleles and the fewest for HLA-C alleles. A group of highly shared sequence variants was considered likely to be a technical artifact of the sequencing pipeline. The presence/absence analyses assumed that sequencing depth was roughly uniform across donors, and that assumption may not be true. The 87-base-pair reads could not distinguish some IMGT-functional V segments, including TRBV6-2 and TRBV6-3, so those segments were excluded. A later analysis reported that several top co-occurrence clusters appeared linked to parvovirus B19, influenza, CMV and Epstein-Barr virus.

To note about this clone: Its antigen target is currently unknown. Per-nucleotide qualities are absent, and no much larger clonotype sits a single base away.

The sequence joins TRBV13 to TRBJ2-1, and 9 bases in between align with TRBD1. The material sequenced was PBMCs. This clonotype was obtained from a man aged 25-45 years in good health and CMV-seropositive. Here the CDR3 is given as CASSQGQGKDEQFF. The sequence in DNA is TGTGCCAGCAGCCAGGGACAGGGTAAGGATGAGCAGTTCTTC.